These T cell receptor beta chains were read from a single sample in a study of control samples from healthy donors and cancer patients. The protocol was immunoSEQ multiplex PCR, while the TCRdb copy is restricted to in-frame clones and leaves out a portion. The sample contains 75,000 to 90,000 clones, approximately 87% of which appear only once. Material: blood. The receptors here all came from a middle-aged woman in good health. Each CDR3 is given with its conserved first and last residue. The D gene is left open where the match is weak. Clone sizes are given selectively: once, few, many, or a class where the clone is expanded.

d_call: NA
v_call: TRBV7-8
j_call: TRBJ1-5
clone_size: few
cdr3_nt: TGTGCCAGCAGCTCCGCAGGCGGATATAGCAATCAGCCCCAGCATTTT
cdr3_aa: CASSSAGGYSNQPQHF

d_call: NA
v_call: TRBV7-2
j_call: TRBJ1-1
clone_size: few
cdr3_nt: TGTGCCAGCAGCTTAGGGACCGAGAGTACTGAAGCTTTCTTT
cdr3_aa: CASSLGTESTEAFF

d_call: NA
v_call: TRBV6-4
j_call: TRBJ1-4
clone_size: NA
cdr3_nt: TGTGCCAGCAGTGATTCAAGTTGCGGGCGGGGCGGAACTAATGAAAAACTGTTTTTT
cdr3_aa: CASSDSSCGRGGTNEKLFF

d_call: NA
v_call: TRBV7-2
j_call: TRBJ2-1
clone_size: NA
cdr3_nt: TGTGCCAGCAGCCCTGCGGGACTGAGCAATGAGCAGTTCTTC
cdr3_aa: CASSPAGLSNEQFF

d_call: NA
v_call: TRBV5-8
j_call: TRBJ1-6
clone_size: NA
cdr3_nt: TGTGCCAGCAGCTTGGGGATGAGGGATTCACCCCTCCACTTT
cdr3_aa: CASSLGMRDSPLHF

d_call: NA
v_call: TRBV18
j_call: TRBJ2-7
clone_size: NA
cdr3_nt: TGTGCCAGCTCATTCGGGGTCCTCTACGAGCAGTACTTC
cdr3_aa: CASSFGVLYEQYF

d_call: TRBD2
v_call: TRBV28
j_call: TRBJ2-7
clone_size: few
cdr3_nt: TGTGCCAGCAGTTCTTTCGGACTAGCGGGGGACTGGGGGTACGAGCAGTACTTC
cdr3_aa: CASSSFGLAGDWGYEQYF

d_call: NA
v_call: TRBV30
j_call: TRBJ1-6
clone_size: NA
cdr3_nt: TGTGCCTGGGGGACAATAGGGAGACGGTCCTATAATTCACCCCTCCACTTT
cdr3_aa: CAWGTIGRRSYNSPLHF

d_call: NA
v_call: TRBV30
j_call: TRBJ1-6
clone_size: NA
cdr3_nt: TGTGCCTGGAGTGTTTTTACCTATAATTCACCCCTCCACTTT
cdr3_aa: CAWSVFTYNSPLHF

d_call: TRBD1
v_call: TRBV7-9
j_call: TRBJ2-1
clone_size: NA
cdr3_nt: TGTGCCAGCAGCTTAGGTCAGGGACAGGGGGTCGTTAATGAGCAGTTCTTC
cdr3_aa: CASSLGQGQGVVNEQFF

d_call: NA
v_call: TRBV5-1
j_call: TRBJ2-1
clone_size: NA
cdr3_nt: TGCGCCAGCAGCCCCCTCTTGGGTAATGAGCAGTTCTTC
cdr3_aa: CASSPLLGNEQFF

d_call: TRBD1
v_call: TRBV18
j_call: TRBJ1-2
clone_size: NA
cdr3_nt: TGTGCCAGCTCACCCGGACAGGGAGACTATGGCTACACCTTC
cdr3_aa: CASSPGQGDYGYTF

d_call: NA
v_call: TRBV5-1
j_call: TRBJ2-5
clone_size: NA
cdr3_nt: TGCGCCAGCAGCTTGGCGGGGTTCTTAGAGACCCAGTACTTC
cdr3_aa: CASSLAGFLETQYF

d_call: NA
v_call: TRBV5-1
j_call: TRBJ2-7
clone_size: NA
cdr3_nt: TGCGCCAGCAGCTCGAATACCGCCGACGAAACCTACGAGCAGTACTTC
cdr3_aa: CASSSNTADETYEQYF

d_call: TRBD1
v_call: TRBV6-2/TRBV6-3
j_call: TRBJ1-5
clone_size: few
cdr3_nt: TGTGCCAGCAGCCCACAGGGGATGGGTAGCAATCAGCCCCAGCATTTT
cdr3_aa: CASSPQGMGSNQPQHF

d_call: NA
v_call: TRBV7-2
j_call: TRBJ1-3
clone_size: few
cdr3_nt: TGTGCCAGCAGCTTAACTGGAAACACCATATATTTT
cdr3_aa: CASSLTGNTIYF

d_call: NA
v_call: TRBV5-1
j_call: TRBJ1-5
clone_size: NA
cdr3_nt: TGCGCCAGCAGCTCCCCCTTTCCGTCCTATTTCAATCAGCCCCAGCATTTT
cdr3_aa: CASSSPFPSYFNQPQHF

d_call: NA
v_call: TRBV10-3
j_call: TRBJ2-3
clone_size: NA
cdr3_nt: TGTGCCATCAGCACCCTCGGGGGAAAGGCAGATACGCAGTATTTT
cdr3_aa: CAISTLGGKADTQYF

d_call: NA
v_call: TRBV6-5
j_call: TRBJ1-1
clone_size: NA
cdr3_nt: TGTGCCAGCAATGGGCAAGGCAACCCACGTGAAGCTTTCTTT
cdr3_aa: CASNGQGNPREAFF

d_call: NA
v_call: TRBV25-1
j_call: TRBJ1-2
clone_size: NA
cdr3_nt: TGTGCCAGCAGTATAGGGCCTGGGGGCTATGGCTACACCTTC
cdr3_aa: CASSIGPGGYGYTF

d_call: NA
v_call: TRBV5-6
j_call: TRBJ2-1
clone_size: NA
cdr3_nt: TGTGCCAGCAGCGTCATCCTAGGGGAGACCTACAATGAGCAGTTCTTC
cdr3_aa: CASSVILGETYNEQFF

d_call: NA
v_call: TRBV3-1/TRBV3-2
j_call: TRBJ2-7
clone_size: NA
cdr3_nt: TGTGCCAGCAGCCAAGGACAGAGGGCAGGGGTGAGGGAGCAGTACTTC
cdr3_aa: CASSQGQRAGVREQYF

d_call: TRBD1
v_call: TRBV18
j_call: TRBJ1-1
clone_size: NA
cdr3_nt: TGTGCCAGCTCACAAACCCTGGGACAGGGGGTGGCTTTCTTT
cdr3_aa: CASSQTLGQGVAFF

d_call: TRBD1
v_call: TRBV5-4
j_call: TRBJ1-2
clone_size: NA
cdr3_nt: TGTGCCAGCAGCCCGGGACAGGGGGCAGCTAACTATGGCTACACCTTC
cdr3_aa: CASSPGQGAANYGYTF

d_call: TRBD1
v_call: TRBV18
j_call: TRBJ1-2
clone_size: NA
cdr3_nt: TGTGCCAGCTCGCCTGACAGGGAAAACTATGGCTACACCTTC
cdr3_aa: CASSPDRENYGYTF

d_call: NA
v_call: TRBV7-2
j_call: TRBJ2-3
clone_size: once
cdr3_nt: TGTGCCAGCAGCTTAGATCCCACGGGGGGCGGGACAGATACGCAGTATTTT
cdr3_aa: CASSLDPTGGGTDTQYF

d_call: TRBD1
v_call: TRBV10-3
j_call: TRBJ1-6
clone_size: NA
cdr3_nt: TGTGCCAGCTGGACAGGGCCGAATTCACCCCTCCACTTT
cdr3_aa: CASWTGPNSPLHF

d_call: TRBD1
v_call: TRBV5-1
j_call: TRBJ1-5
clone_size: NA
cdr3_nt: TGCGCCAGCAGCTTGGTAGGCCAGGGGGCACCCCAGCATTTT
cdr3_aa: CASSLVGQGAPQHF

d_call: NA
v_call: TRBV4-3
j_call: TRBJ1-4
clone_size: NA
cdr3_nt: TGCGCCAGCAGCCAAGACCCCGTACAGGGACCAAATGAAAAACTGTTTTTT
cdr3_aa: CASSQDPVQGPNEKLFF

d_call: NA
v_call: TRBV19
j_call: TRBJ1-1
clone_size: NA
cdr3_nt: TGTGCCAGTAGTATAGTGGCTTACACTGAAGCTTTCTTT
cdr3_aa: CASSIVAYTEAFF

d_call: TRBD1
v_call: TRBV15
j_call: TRBJ2-7
clone_size: few
cdr3_nt: TGTGCCACCAGTCGGGACAGGGGCTCCTACGAGCAGTACTTC
cdr3_aa: CATSRDRGSYEQYF

d_call: NA
v_call: TRBV7-2
j_call: TRBJ1-5
clone_size: NA
cdr3_nt: TGTGCCAGCAGCTTTGTGGGAAACCAGCCCCAGCATTTT
cdr3_aa: CASSFVGNQPQHF

d_call: NA
v_call: TRBV7-2
j_call: TRBJ2-2
clone_size: NA
cdr3_nt: TGTGCCAGCAGCTTAGACGGGTTTAACACCGGGGAGCTGTTTTTT
cdr3_aa: CASSLDGFNTGELFF

d_call: TRBD1
v_call: TRBV5-1
j_call: TRBJ1-1
clone_size: NA
cdr3_nt: TGCGCCAGCAGCTTCGACCCAGGGGGAATGAACACTGAAGCTTTCTTT
cdr3_aa: CASSFDPGGMNTEAFF

d_call: NA
v_call: TRBV3-1/TRBV3-2
j_call: TRBJ1-4
clone_size: NA
cdr3_nt: TGTGCCAGCAGCCAAGGGGGGACTTCCCCGGAAAAACTGTTTTTT
cdr3_aa: CASSQGGTSPEKLFF

d_call: NA
v_call: TRBV6-5
j_call: TRBJ1-2
clone_size: NA
cdr3_nt: TGTGCCAGCAGTTACTCCGGGGTTAACTATGGCTACACCTTC
cdr3_aa: CASSYSGVNYGYTF

d_call: NA
v_call: TRBV30
j_call: TRBJ2-3
clone_size: NA
cdr3_nt: TGTGCCTACAACTCAGGGACAGATACGCAGTATTTT
cdr3_aa: CAYNSGTDTQYF

d_call: NA
v_call: TRBV24-1
j_call: TRBJ1-1
clone_size: NA
cdr3_nt: TGTGCCACCAGTGACCCCGCAGTCACCACTGAAGCTTTCTTT
cdr3_aa: CATSDPAVTTEAFF

d_call: NA
v_call: TRBV4-1
j_call: TRBJ2-3
clone_size: NA
cdr3_nt: TGCGCCAGCAGCCCCGCCGGAGGGGTGTCTGTTACGCAGTATTTT
cdr3_aa: CASSPAGGVSVTQYF

d_call: TRBD1
v_call: TRBV5-4
j_call: TRBJ1-4
clone_size: NA
cdr3_nt: TGTGCCAGCAGCAAAACCGACAGGGGAAATGAAAAACTGTTTTTT
cdr3_aa: CASSKTDRGNEKLFF

d_call: NA
v_call: TRBV19
j_call: TRBJ2-2
clone_size: NA
cdr3_nt: TGTGCCAGTAGTATAGTGAGAGGGGCCGGGGAGCTGTTTTTT
cdr3_aa: CASSIVRGAGELFF

d_call: TRBD1
v_call: TRBV3-1/TRBV3-2
j_call: TRBJ2-2
clone_size: NA
cdr3_nt: TGTGCCAGCAGCACCCGACCCCCGACAGGGCCCGGGGAGCTGTTTTTT
cdr3_aa: CASSTRPPTGPGELFF

d_call: TRBD1
v_call: TRBV7-2
j_call: TRBJ2-7
clone_size: NA
cdr3_nt: TGTGCCAGCACCCCGCAACAGGGGGACCACGAGCAGTACTTC
cdr3_aa: CASTPQQGDHEQYF

d_call: TRBD2
v_call: TRBV7-2
j_call: TRBJ2-7
clone_size: NA
cdr3_nt: TGTGCCAGCAGCTTAGTTGCGGGGGGCGCCGTCTACGAGCAGTACTTC
cdr3_aa: CASSLVAGGAVYEQYF

d_call: NA
v_call: TRBV6-5
j_call: TRBJ2-1
clone_size: NA
cdr3_nt: TGTGCCAGCAGGGACGGACTCCCGAACAATGAGCAGTTCTTC
cdr3_aa: CASRDGLPNNEQFF